The rows below give T cell receptor beta chains drawn from one sample of a study of T cell responses to AZD1222 COVID-19 vaccine. Repertoires were generated with immunoSEQ multiplex PCR, while TCRdb's copy carries only in-frame clones and drops some. The sample has about 180,000 clones, 75% to 95% seen once. The material sequenced was peripheral blood, taken on day 0 of AZD1222 vaccination. Source of these receptors: an adult in good health. The CDR3 runs from the conserved cysteine through the conserved F or W. Each record gives: V gene, D gene, J gene, clone size, CDR3 protein, CDR3 DNA. A D gene is named only where the DNA matches it firmly. Not every row has a clone size; where given, it reads once, few, many or a size class.

v_call: TRBV4-2; d_call: TRBD2; j_call: TRBJ2-7; clone_size: once; cdr3_aa: CASSQDSLATAYEQYF; cdr3_nt: TGTGCCAGCAGCCAAGATTCACTAGCGACTGCCTACGAGCAGTACTTC
v_call: TRBV7-8; d_call: .; j_call: TRBJ2-1; clone_size: .; cdr3_aa: CASSLWVGEQFF; cdr3_nt: TGTGCCAGCAGCTTATGGGTTGGGGAGCAGTTCTTC
v_call: TRBV6-2/TRBV6-3; d_call: .; j_call: TRBJ1-5; clone_size: .; cdr3_aa: CASSYSGANQPQHF; cdr3_nt: TGTGCCAGCAGTTACTCCGGGGCCAATCAGCCCCAGCATTTT
v_call: TRBV11-3; d_call: .; j_call: TRBJ2-1; clone_size: .; cdr3_aa: CASSLGIGGNEQFF; cdr3_nt: TGTGCCAGCAGCTTAGGGATAGGGGGCAATGAGCAGTTCTTC
v_call: TRBV10-3; d_call: TRBD1; j_call: TRBJ1-2; clone_size: .; cdr3_aa: CANLRGQGYGYTF; cdr3_nt: TGTGCCAACCTCCGGGGACAGGGCTATGGCTACACCTTC
v_call: TRBV28; d_call: TRBD2; j_call: TRBJ2-3; clone_size: .; cdr3_aa: CASSPGTIPSTDTQYF; cdr3_nt: TGTGCCAGCAGTCCGGGGACTATCCCTAGCACAGATACGCAGTATTTT
v_call: TRBV27; d_call: .; j_call: TRBJ1-3; clone_size: .; cdr3_aa: CASSPFPVSGNTIYF; cdr3_nt: TGTGCCAGCAGTCCCTTCCCGGTCTCTGGAAACACCATATATTTT
v_call: TRBV29-1; d_call: .; j_call: TRBJ1-2; clone_size: few; cdr3_aa: CSVEDLDYGYTF; cdr3_nt: TGCAGCGTTGAAGACTTAGACTATGGCTACACCTTC
v_call: TRBV7-2; d_call: TRBD1; j_call: TRBJ2-5; clone_size: .; cdr3_aa: CASSTGQGWGETQYF; cdr3_nt: TGTGCCAGCAGCACCGGACAGGGTTGGGGAGAGACCCAGTACTTC
v_call: TRBV6-5; d_call: .; j_call: TRBJ2-5; clone_size: .; cdr3_aa: CASSYPSQETQYF; cdr3_nt: TGTGCCAGCAGTTACCCTAGCCAAGAGACCCAGTACTTC
v_call: TRBV19; d_call: TRBD1; j_call: TRBJ2-7; clone_size: .; cdr3_aa: CASSVGQGLAYEQYF; cdr3_nt: TGTGCCAGTAGTGTGGGACAGGGTCTCGCCTACGAGCAGTACTTC
v_call: TRBV4-2; d_call: .; j_call: TRBJ2-1; clone_size: .; cdr3_aa: CASSPFQGHTYNEQFF; cdr3_nt: TGTGCCAGCAGCCCCTTTCAGGGACACACTTACAATGAGCAGTTCTTC
v_call: TRBV7-2; d_call: .; j_call: TRBJ1-6; clone_size: few; cdr3_aa: CASSRRGGRDNSPLHF; cdr3_nt: TGTGCCAGCAGCCGTAGGGGCGGGAGAGATAATTCACCCCTCCACTTT
v_call: TRBV10-3; d_call: .; j_call: TRBJ2-3; clone_size: .; cdr3_aa: CAISDQQTTDTQYF; cdr3_nt: TGTGCCATCAGTGACCAGCAGACCACAGATACGCAGTATTTT
v_call: TRBV5-1; d_call: TRBD1; j_call: TRBJ1-2; clone_size: .; cdr3_aa: CASSLTPGQAGGYTF; cdr3_nt: TGCGCCAGCAGCTTAACCCCGGGACAGGCGGGGGGCTACACCTTC
v_call: TRBV6-1; d_call: .; j_call: TRBJ2-3; clone_size: .; cdr3_aa: CASSDQSTDTQYF; cdr3_nt: TGTGCCAGCAGTGACCAAAGCACAGATACGCAGTATTTT
v_call: TRBV6-5; d_call: TRBD2; j_call: TRBJ2-1; clone_size: .; cdr3_aa: CASTNYGLAGEEQFF; cdr3_nt: TGTGCCAGCACTAACTATGGACTAGCGGGGGAAGAGCAGTTCTTC